The entry that follows covers one T cell receptor beta chain sequence. Antigen specificity is unknown. This entry is derived from a study of CD8 T cell repertoires and HIV-1 epitope variants. Study information: Epitopes were three Gag families plus Nef HW9 and YT9. Study-wide points: Of roughly nine antigen-specific beta clonotypes, six appeared to cross-react with escape variants. The TAALDMSHF plasma variant had no responses, unlike KF9 (about five clonotypes) and HW9 (one).

The CDR3 runs 13 residues. Trimming left V 6 bases short and J 3 bases short, with 11 bases between. CDR1 MNHNY and CDR2 SVGAGI come from the germline V gene (reference sequence). The repertoire was sequenced with immunoSEQ multiplex PCR; TCRdb's copy has only in-frame clones and lacks some. Of over 90,000 clones in the sample, roughly four fifths were seen once. The specimen was uncultured baseline CD8+ T cells from peripheral blood mononuclear cells (PBMCs). This TCR was recovered from a male donor with HIV. The gene calls are TRBV6-6 and TRBJ1-2, with D unresolved. The CDR3 DNA follows: TGTGCCAGCAGCCCGGACGGCTACTATGGCTACACCTTC. Translating it yields CASSPDGYYGYTF.